This TCR beta chain was observed in a study of OX40 agonist ivuxolimab in advanced cancers. Regarding the complete study: Ivuxolimab was a fully human IgG2 agonistic monoclonal antibody targeting the costimulatory receptor OX40 (CD134). The paper describes the monotherapy dose-escalation part (N ≈ 50 patients) of the phase I trial of ivuxolimab. Of the roughly 54 patients in dose escalation, about 20 had hepatocellular carcinoma, about 15 had melanoma, 9 had renal cell carcinoma and 9 had head and neck cancer. In the dose-escalation cohort, more than 75% of patients were male, and the mean age was approximately 55 years, with a range of about 20 to 79. Intravenous ivuxolimab was administered to patients every 2 weeks at six dose levels: 0.01, 0.1, 0.3, 1.5, 3 and 10 mg/kg. Patients were allowed to have had prior anti-PD-1, anti-PD-L1 or anti-CTLA-4 therapy, and around 40% of the dose-escalation patients had previously received checkpoint inhibitors. Partial responses were achieved by three dose-escalation patients, of whom one had hepatocellular carcinoma and two had cutaneous melanoma. The point of sequencing TCRbeta in the periphery was to test whether ivuxolimab changed TCR sequence diversity and drove clonal T-cell expansion. What the study reported, not specific to this receptor: On average, CD8+ T cells showed more expanded clones than CD4+ T cells after ivuxolimab. Low levels of normalized T-cell clonal expansion were also seen in some patients who did not respond. Antigen specificity was not determined for the clonally expanded peripheral T cells. Partial responders in the 0.1-3.0 mg/kg groups had among the lowest normalized peripheral clonal expansion, especially among CD8+ T cells. At doses of 0.1 to 3.0 mg/kg, clonal expansion of both CD4+ and CD8+ blood T cells was observed from baseline to week 6.

Patients with a history of autoimmune disease or receiving systemic immunosuppression were excluded from the trial. Peripheral blood for TCR sequencing was collected from all dose cohorts at baseline, on cycle 4 day 1, and on cycle 7 day 1. Samples were obtained from an open-label, multicenter, first-in-human phase I dose-escalation trial of ivuxolimab. Adults with locally advanced or metastatic melanoma, renal cell carcinoma, hepatocellular carcinoma or head and neck squamous cell carcinoma were enrolled in the trial. Before TCR sequencing, CD4+ T cells and CD8+ T cells were sorted from peripheral blood as separate populations. The germline V gene (reference sequence) supplies CDR1 MNHNY and CDR2 SVGAGI. From cysteine to phenylalanine, the CDR3 is 13 amino acids long. The only DNA kept is the CDR3, 39 bases in frame from the first base. Trimming leaves V shorter by 4 bases and J shorter by 3 bases, with the junction holding 2 bases beyond the gene matches.

To sequence the TCRbeta CDR3 region, genomic DNA was isolated from the sorted cells. The immunoSEQ Assay was used for sequencing of TCRbeta CDR3 regions. What TCRdb holds here is the immuneACCESS table cut down to in-frame rearrangements. Part of the clones is not present; checked against another copy, under half of the missing clones reflect an unresolved V gene, and the others are unexplained. In all, the sample holds 76,000 or so clones, and 70% to 90% of those were seen once. The ten largest make up 10% to 15% of the sample. In this sample, this clone turned up once. Its antigen remains unidentified. Base quality data are lacking; no much larger clone is found one base away.

Here the chain combines TRBV6-6 and TRBJ1-1, with TRBD1 matching 7 junction bases. The receptor's source is an adult with an advanced solid tumor such as melanoma, head and neck, liver or kidney cancer. Specimen: CD4+ or CD8+ T cells sorted from blood, collected in a trial of the OX40 agonist ivuxolimab. The sequence in DNA is TGTGCCAGCAGTTTTACAGGGGACACTGAAGCTTTCTTT. It translates as CASSFTGDTEAFF.